This is a list of T cell receptor beta chains from one sample in a study of cytomegalovirus exposure and HLA in healthy donors. Only in-frame clones appear in the TCRdb table, and some are missing; sequencing was by immunoSEQ multiplex PCR. The table records roughly 63,000 clones, roughly 70% of them present only once. Specimen: PBMCs. The receptor source for this set is a man aged 50 to 59 in good health and CMV-seropositive. Both conserved end residues are part of each CDR3. D genes are given only for firm matches. A clone size is listed for some rows: how often the clone was seen (once, few, many), or a class if it is expanded.

cdr3_aa cdr3_nt d_call j_call cdr3_length clone_size v_call
CASGQGGTQYF TGTGCCAGCGGGCAGGGCGGTACGCAGTATTTT NA TRBJ2-3 11 few TRBV5-6
CASRPTTSGYTGELFF TGTGCCAGCAGACCTACCACTAGCGGGTACACCGGGGAGCTGTTTTTT TRBD2 TRBJ2-2 16 NA TRBV11-2
CASSGGGELFF TGTGCCAGCAGCGGAGGGGGGGAGCTGTTTTTT NA TRBJ2-2 11 NA TRBV9
CASSLSRETEAFF TGTGCCAGCAGTTTATCTAGGGAGACTGAAGCTTTCTTT NA TRBJ1-1 13 few TRBV27
CASSSGTGPPNYGYTF TGCGCCAGCAGCTCCGGAACAGGGCCCCCTAACTATGGCTACACCTTC NA TRBJ1-2 16 NA TRBV5-1
CALWDRSGYTF TGTGCCCTCTGGGACAGAAGTGGCTACACCTTC TRBD1 TRBJ1-2 11 NA TRBV28
CASKASDSTDTQYF TGTGCCAGCAAGGCTAGCGATAGCACAGATACGCAGTATTTT NA TRBJ2-3 14 NA TRBV9
CASSPSGRVGEQFF TGTGCCAGCTCACCTAGCGGGAGGGTCGGTGAGCAGTTCTTC TRBD2 TRBJ2-1 14 NA TRBV18
CASKPPGLLVETQYF TGTGCCAGCAAACCACCGGGACTCCTCGTGGAGACCCAGTACTTC NA TRBJ2-5 15 NA TRBV28
CASSSLGRGSYNEQFF TGCGCCAGCAGCTCCCTAGGGAGGGGCTCCTACAATGAGCAGTTCTTC TRBD2 TRBJ2-1 16 few TRBV5-1
CASRGGEKLFF TGTGCCAGCAGGGGGGGGGAAAAACTGTTTTTT NA TRBJ1-4 11 NA TRBV6-5
CASSSETLNTEAFF TGTGCCAGCAGTTCCGAGACACTTAACACTGAAGCTTTCTTT NA TRBJ1-1 14 NA TRBV27
CASSQTGQGIQPQHF TGTGCCAGCAGCCAGACAGGCCAGGGGATTCAGCCCCAGCATTTT NA TRBJ1-5 15 NA TRBV2
CASSLGLAGGNEQFF TGCGCCAGCAGCCTAGGACTAGCGGGAGGCAATGAGCAGTTCTTC TRBD2 TRBJ2-1 15 once TRBV5-1
CASSLQGSYEQYF TGTGCCAGCAGTTTACAGGGGTCCTACGAGCAGTACTTC NA TRBJ2-7 13 once TRBV27
CASSQERDSLTGELFF TGCGCCAGCAGCCAAGAGCGCGACAGTCTCACCGGGGAGCTGTTTTTT NA TRBJ2-2 16 few TRBV4-3
CASSLDGPQYF TGTGCCAGCAGCTTAGATGGGCCACAATACTTC NA TRBJ2-7 11 NA TRBV7-2
CASSLAGTSSYNEQFF TGCGCCAGCAGCTTAGCCGGGACAAGTTCCTACAATGAGCAGTTCTTC NA TRBJ2-1 16 NA TRBV5-1
CASSELAGEITQYF TGTGCCAGCAGCGAACTAGCGGGAGAGATAACGCAGTATTTT TRBD2 TRBJ2-3 14 NA TRBV28
CASRPTSGGRTGELFF TGTGCCAGCAGGCCGACTAGCGGGGGTAGGACCGGGGAGCTGTTTTTT TRBD2 TRBJ2-2 16 NA TRBV2
CSVEGLAGENNEQFF TGCAGCGTTGAAGGACTAGCGGGGGAGAACAATGAGCAGTTCTTC TRBD2 TRBJ2-1 15 NA TRBV29-1
CASSLVSDSNEQYF TGTGCCAGCAGCTTGGTATCCGACTCCAACGAGCAGTACTTC NA TRBJ2-7 14 NA TRBV5-4
CASSFRESEQYF TGTGCCAGCAGCTTCAGGGAAAGCGAGCAGTACTTC NA TRBJ2-7 12 NA TRBV6-1
CASSLGRDQPQHF TGTGCCAGCAGCTTAGGCAGGGATCAGCCCCAGCATTTT NA TRBJ1-5 13 NA TRBV7-9
CASSPGTSGGVDTQYF TGTGCCAGCAGCCCGGGTACTAGCGGGGGGGTTGATACGCAGTATTTT TRBD2 TRBJ2-3 16 NA TRBV5-4
CASSETGDRGSYGYTF TGTGCCAGCAGCGAAACGGGGGACAGGGGATCCTATGGCTACACCTTC TRBD1 TRBJ1-2 16 NA TRBV9
CASSLTGGTGELFF TGCGCCAGCAGCTTGACAGGGGGCACCGGGGAGCTGTTTTTT TRBD1 TRBJ2-2 14 NA TRBV5-1
CSVQLRGIADTQYF TGCAGCGTGCAGCTCAGGGGTATTGCAGATACGCAGTATTTT NA TRBJ2-3 14 NA TRBV29-1
CASGLGQGPYNEQFF TGTGCTAGTGGCCTTGGACAGGGCCCCTACAATGAGCAGTTCTTC TRBD1 TRBJ2-1 15 NA TRBV12-5
CASSPIAPGPQHF TGTGCCAGCAGCCCTATCGCCCCCGGGCCCCAGCATTTT NA TRBJ1-5 13 NA TRBV7-9
CASSSLQEHTGELFF TGTGCCAGTAGTTCTCTACAGGAGCACACCGGGGAGCTGTTTTTT NA TRBJ2-2 15 few TRBV19
CASGQGGSDTEAFF TGTGCCAGCGGTCAGGGGGGCAGTGACACTGAAGCTTTCTTT TRBD1 TRBJ1-1 14 few TRBV11-2
CASTLGQDYGYTF TGTGCCAGCACCCTAGGACAGGACTATGGCTACACCTTC TRBD1 TRBJ1-2 13 NA TRBV6-1
CASSLAPPSVSTDTQYF TGTGCCAGCAGTTTAGCCCCCCCGTCGGTTAGCACAGATACGCAGTATTTT NA TRBJ2-3 17 NA TRBV28
CASSYQRGLQETQYF TGTGCCAGCAGTTACCAGCGGGGTCTACAAGAGACCCAGTACTTC TRBD2 TRBJ2-5 15 NA TRBV6-5
CASSPDRGLLGSPLHF TGTGCCAGCAGCCCGGACAGGGGGCTCCTAGGTTCACCCCTCCACTTT TRBD1 TRBJ1-6 16 few TRBV5-6
CASSVELAGVGDTDTQYF TGTGCCAGCAGCGTAGAACTAGCGGGGGTGGGGGACACAGATACGCAGTATTTT TRBD2 TRBJ2-3 18 NA TRBV9
CASSPGTGVYYGYTF TGTGCCAGCAGTCCGGGGACAGGGGTTTACTATGGCTACACCTTC TRBD1 TRBJ1-2 15 NA TRBV27
CASKTGIDTQYF TGTGCCAGCAAAACAGGGATAGATACGCAGTATTTT NA TRBJ2-3 12 NA TRBV2
CASSYDSGNTGELFF TGTGCCAGCAGTTACGATAGCGGGAACACCGGGGAGCTGTTTTTT NA TRBJ2-2 15 NA TRBV6-5
CASSQGPPGQGVNEQYF TGCGCCAGCAGCCAAGGCCCCCCGGGACAGGGGGTCAACGAGCAGTACTTC TRBD1 TRBJ2-7 17 NA TRBV4-1
CASSLGTLMNTGELFF TGTGCCAGCAGCTTAGGGACACTTATGAACACCGGGGAGCTGTTTTTT NA TRBJ2-2 16 few TRBV7-6
CASSLDPTSGKPYEQYF TGTGCCAGCAGCTTAGATCCGACTAGCGGCAAACCCTACGAGCAGTACTTC TRBD2 TRBJ2-7 17 NA TRBV11-2
CASSPRDNPYEQYF TGCGCCAGCAGCCCTCGGGACAACCCCTACGAGCAGTACTTC NA TRBJ2-7 14 NA TRBV5-1
CASRSGSTNEKLFF TGTGCCAGTAGATCGGGGTCAACTAATGAAAAACTGTTTTTT NA TRBJ1-4 14 few TRBV19
CASSLDRVDGYTF TGTGCCAGCAGCTTAGACAGGGTCGACGGCTACACCTTC NA TRBJ1-2 13 NA TRBV7-9
CASRTGGAGQPQHF TGTGCCAGCAGGACAGGGGGCGCGGGCCAGCCCCAGCATTTT TRBD1 TRBJ1-5 14 NA TRBV6-5
CAISESGGPNEKLFF TGTGCCATCAGTGAGTCGGGGGGACCTAATGAAAAACTGTTTTTT NA TRBJ1-4 15 NA TRBV10-3
CASRPTDREGFFLETQYF TGCGCCAGCAGACCCACGGACAGGGAAGGTTTTTTTTTAGAGACCCAGTACTTC TRBD1 TRBJ2-5 18 once TRBV5-1
CAWSVPGHPNQPQHF TGTGCCTGGAGCGTACCGGGACATCCGAATCAGCCCCAGCATTTT NA TRBJ1-5 15 NA TRBV30
CASSYDGGERYNEQFF TGTGCCAGCAGTTACGATGGGGGCGAAAGGTACAATGAGCAGTTCTTC NA TRBJ2-1 16 once TRBV6-5